This T cell receptor beta chain appears in the sequencing data of a study of metastatic and nonmetastatic thyroid tumors. Across the study: Thyroid patients, malignant and benign, had repertoires compared across blood and tumor or nodule tissue.

The CDR3 is made up of 16 amino acids. The germline gives CDR1 MNHNS, CDR2 SASEGT. MiXCR was used by TCRdb to re-call the PCR reads. Altogether some 69,000 clones are present, more than 13% being singletons, with the ten largest covering over 6%. The table lists this clone with a few counts. Germline is not matched at one junction end, which may reflect a read error. Thyroid surgery took place with no prior treatment in any patient. This rearrangement joins TRBV6-1 to TRBJ2-7, with D uncertain. The source is a male donor with papillary thyroid cancer or a benign thyroid nodule (not recorded which). Some clones in this sample may be carry-over from other donors' samples. Material: blood. CDR3 protein: CASSPLRSATVYDQYF. Here the CDR3 DNA reads TGTGCCAGCAGCCCTCTCAGGAGCGCCACAGTCTACGATCAGTACTTC.